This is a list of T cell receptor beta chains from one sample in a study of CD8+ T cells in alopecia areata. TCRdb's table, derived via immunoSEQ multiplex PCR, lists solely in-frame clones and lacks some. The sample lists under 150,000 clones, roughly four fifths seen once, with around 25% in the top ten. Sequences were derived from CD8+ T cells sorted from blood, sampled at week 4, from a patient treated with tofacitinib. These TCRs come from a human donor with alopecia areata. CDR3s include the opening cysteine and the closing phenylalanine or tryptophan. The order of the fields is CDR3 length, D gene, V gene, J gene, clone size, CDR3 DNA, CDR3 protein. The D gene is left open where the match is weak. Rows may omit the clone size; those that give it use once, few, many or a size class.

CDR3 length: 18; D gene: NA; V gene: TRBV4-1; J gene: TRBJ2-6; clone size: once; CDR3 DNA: TGCGCCAGCAGCCACCGAGGCTCCCCCGGCTCTGGGGCCAACGTCCTGACTTTC; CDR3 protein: CASSHRGSPGSGANVLTF
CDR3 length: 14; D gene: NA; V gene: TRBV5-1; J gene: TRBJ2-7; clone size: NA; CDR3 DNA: TGCGCCAGCAGCTTGGAAAGGGAATCTAGGGAGCAGTACTTC; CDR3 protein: CASSLERESREQYF
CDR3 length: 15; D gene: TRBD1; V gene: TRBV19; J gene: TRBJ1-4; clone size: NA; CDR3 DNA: TGTGCCAGTAGTACCCGGGACAGGCCTGGAGAAAAACTGTTTTTT; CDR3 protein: CASSTRDRPGEKLFF
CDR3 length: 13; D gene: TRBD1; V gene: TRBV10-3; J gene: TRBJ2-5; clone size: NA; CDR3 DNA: TGTGCCATCAGGGGACAGGATCAAGAGACCCAGTACTTC; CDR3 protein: CAIRGQDQETQYF
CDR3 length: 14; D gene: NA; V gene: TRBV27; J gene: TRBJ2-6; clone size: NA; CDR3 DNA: TGTGCCAGCAGCGTGGAAACTGGGGCCAACGTCCTGACTTTC; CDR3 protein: CASSVETGANVLTF
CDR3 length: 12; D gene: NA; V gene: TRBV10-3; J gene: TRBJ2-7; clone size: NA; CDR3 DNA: TGTGCCATCAGCAACTTAGGGTACGAGCAGTACTTC; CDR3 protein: CAISNLGYEQYF
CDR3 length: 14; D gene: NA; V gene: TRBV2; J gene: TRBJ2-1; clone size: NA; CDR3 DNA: TGTGCCAGCAGTGAAGCCGGGACGGGCAATGAGCAGTTCTTC; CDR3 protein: CASSEAGTGNEQFF
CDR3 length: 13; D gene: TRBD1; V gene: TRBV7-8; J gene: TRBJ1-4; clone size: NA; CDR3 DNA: TGTGCCAGCAGCCAGGGGACAGGGGAAAAACTGTTTTTT; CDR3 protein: CASSQGTGEKLFF
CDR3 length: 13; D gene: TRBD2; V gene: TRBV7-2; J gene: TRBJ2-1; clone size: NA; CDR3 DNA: TGTGCCAGCAGCTTAATGACTAGCGGGGGGCAGTTCTTC; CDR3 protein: CASSLMTSGGQFF
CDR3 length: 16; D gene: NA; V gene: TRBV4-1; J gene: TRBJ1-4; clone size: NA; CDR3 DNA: TGCGCCAGCAGCCAAGATAATTCGCAGTATAATGAAAAACTGTTTTTT; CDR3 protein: CASSQDNSQYNEKLFF
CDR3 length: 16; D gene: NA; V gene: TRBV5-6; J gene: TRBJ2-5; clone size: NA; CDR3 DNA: TGTGCCAGCAGCTTGGACCGCGGGACAGCCCAAGAGACCCAGTACTTC; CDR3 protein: CASSLDRGTAQETQYF
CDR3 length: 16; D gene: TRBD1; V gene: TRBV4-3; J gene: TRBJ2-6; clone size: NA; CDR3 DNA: TGCGCCAGCAGCCAGGACAGGGGGTCTGGGGCCAACGTCCTGACTTTC; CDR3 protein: CASSQDRGSGANVLTF
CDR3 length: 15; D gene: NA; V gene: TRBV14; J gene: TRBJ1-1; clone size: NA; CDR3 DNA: TGTGCCAGCAGCCAAGTTGGTTCTGGGAACACTGAAGCTTTCTTT; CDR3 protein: CASSQVGSGNTEAFF
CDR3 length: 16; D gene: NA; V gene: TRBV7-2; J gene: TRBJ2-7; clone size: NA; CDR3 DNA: TGTGCCAGCAGCTTAGATTTGGCGGAAAGCTCCTACGAGCAGTACTTC; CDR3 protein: CASSLDLAESSYEQYF
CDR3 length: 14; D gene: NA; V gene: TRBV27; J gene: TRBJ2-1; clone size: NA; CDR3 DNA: TGTGCCAGCAGTTTATTGGGGGGACACAATGAGCAGTTCTTC; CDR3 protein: CASSLLGGHNEQFF
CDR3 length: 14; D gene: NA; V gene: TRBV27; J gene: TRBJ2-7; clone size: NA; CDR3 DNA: TGTGCCAGCAGACTAGAGCAGGGATCCTACGAGCAGTACTTC; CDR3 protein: CASRLEQGSYEQYF
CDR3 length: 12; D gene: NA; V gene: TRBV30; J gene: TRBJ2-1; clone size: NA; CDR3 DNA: TGTGCCTGGAGTGTTAGCGCCGATGAGCAGTTCTTC; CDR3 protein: CAWSVSADEQFF
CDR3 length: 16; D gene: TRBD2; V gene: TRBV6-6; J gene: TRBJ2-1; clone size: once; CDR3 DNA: TGTGCCAGCAGTTACATCGTCGGCGGGGGGGGCAATGAGCAGTTCTTC; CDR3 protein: CASSYIVGGGGNEQFF
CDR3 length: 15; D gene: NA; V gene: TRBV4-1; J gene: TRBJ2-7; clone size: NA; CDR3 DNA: TGCGCCAGCAGCCAAGAGGGCCACTCTAACTACGAGCAGTACTTC; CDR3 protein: CASSQEGHSNYEQYF
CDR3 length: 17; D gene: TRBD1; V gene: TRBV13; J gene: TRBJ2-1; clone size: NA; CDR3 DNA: TGTGCCAGCAGCTTACCTTCCCCAGACAGGGACTACAATGAGCAGTTCTTC; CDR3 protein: CASSLPSPDRDYNEQFF
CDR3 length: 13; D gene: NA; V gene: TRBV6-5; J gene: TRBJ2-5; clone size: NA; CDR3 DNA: TGTGCCAGCAGTTACGTCCTAGCCGATACCCAGTACTTC; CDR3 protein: CASSYVLADTQYF
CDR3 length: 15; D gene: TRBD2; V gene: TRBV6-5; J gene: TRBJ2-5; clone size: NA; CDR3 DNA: TGTGCCAGCAGGGTCAGCGGGGGGGAGCAAGAGACCCAGTACTTC; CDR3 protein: CASRVSGGEQETQYF
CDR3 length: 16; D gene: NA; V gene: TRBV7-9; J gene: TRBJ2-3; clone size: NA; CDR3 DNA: TGTGCCAGCAGCTTACCGACGGTTACTAGCACAGATACGCAGTATTTT; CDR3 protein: CASSLPTVTSTDTQYF
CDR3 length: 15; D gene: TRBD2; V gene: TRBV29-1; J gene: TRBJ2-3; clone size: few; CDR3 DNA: TGCAGCGTGAACGCTGGGACTAGCGCGCTAGATACGCAGTATTTT; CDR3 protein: CSVNAGTSALDTQYF
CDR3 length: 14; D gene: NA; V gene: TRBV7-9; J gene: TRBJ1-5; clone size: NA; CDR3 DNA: TGTGCCAGCAGCCTAGGGGTTGGGAATCAGCCCCAGCATTTT; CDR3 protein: CASSLGVGNQPQHF
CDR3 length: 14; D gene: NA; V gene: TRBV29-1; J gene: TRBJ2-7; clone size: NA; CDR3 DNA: TGCAGCGTTGAAATTGTAGGCAGGCCCTACGAGCAGTACTTC; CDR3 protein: CSVEIVGRPYEQYF
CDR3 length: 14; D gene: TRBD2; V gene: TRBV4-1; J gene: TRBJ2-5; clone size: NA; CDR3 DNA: TGCGCCAGCAGCCAATCCCTAGCGGGGGAGACCCAGTACTTC; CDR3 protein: CASSQSLAGETQYF
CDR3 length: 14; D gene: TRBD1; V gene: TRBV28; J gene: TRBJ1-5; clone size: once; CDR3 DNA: TGTGCCAGCAGTCGGACAGGGAGGGGTCAGCCCCAGCATTTT; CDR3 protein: CASSRTGRGQPQHF
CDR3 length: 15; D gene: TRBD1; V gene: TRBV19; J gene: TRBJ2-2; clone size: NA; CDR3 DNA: TGTGCCAGTAGTATGGGGACAGGAGGGACCGGGGAGCTGTTTTTT; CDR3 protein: CASSMGTGGTGELFF
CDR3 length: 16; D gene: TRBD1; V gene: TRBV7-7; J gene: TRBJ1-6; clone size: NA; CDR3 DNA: TGTGCTAGCAGCTATAGACAGGGACGGGTAGGATCACCCCTCCACTTT; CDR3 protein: CASSYRQGRVGSPLHF
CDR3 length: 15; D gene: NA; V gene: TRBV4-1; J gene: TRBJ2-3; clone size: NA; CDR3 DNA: TGCGCCAGCAGCCTATCTACAGGGTATCCAGATACGCAGTATTTT; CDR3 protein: CASSLSTGYPDTQYF
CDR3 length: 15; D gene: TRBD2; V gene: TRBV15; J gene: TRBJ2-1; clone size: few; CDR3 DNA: TGTGCCACCAGCAGAGTCATTAGCGGGGGTGTCGAGCAGTTCTTC; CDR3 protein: CATSRVISGGVEQFF
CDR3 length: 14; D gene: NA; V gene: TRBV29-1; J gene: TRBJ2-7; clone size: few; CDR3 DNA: TGCAGCGTGAACCCCGGGACTGGAGCCTACGAGCAGTACTTC; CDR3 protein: CSVNPGTGAYEQYF
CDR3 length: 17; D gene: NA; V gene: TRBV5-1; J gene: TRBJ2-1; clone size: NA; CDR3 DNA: TGCGCCAGCAGCTGGGGATACCGGGTAGCGGCTCTTCATGAGCAGTTCTTC; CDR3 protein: CASSWGYRVAALHEQFF
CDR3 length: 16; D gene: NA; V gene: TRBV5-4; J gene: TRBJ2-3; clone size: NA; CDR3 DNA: TGTGCCAGCAGCTACGGACTACCACTAAGCACAGATACGCAGTATTTT; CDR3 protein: CASSYGLPLSTDTQYF
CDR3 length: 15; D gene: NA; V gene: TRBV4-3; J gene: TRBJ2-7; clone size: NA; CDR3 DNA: TGCGCCAGCAGCCAAAACCGGCAAGGCGTGACCGAGCAGTACTTC; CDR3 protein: CASSQNRQGVTEQYF
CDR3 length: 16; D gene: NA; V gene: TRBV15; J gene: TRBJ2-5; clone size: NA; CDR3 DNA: TGTGCCACCAGCACCCGAGTTCGCGCGTCTCAGGAGACCCAGTACTTC; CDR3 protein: CATSTRVRASQETQYF
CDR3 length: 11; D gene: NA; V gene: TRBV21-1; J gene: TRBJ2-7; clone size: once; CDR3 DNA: TGTGCCAGCAGCAACAGGGACGAGCAGTACTTC; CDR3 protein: CASSNRDEQYF
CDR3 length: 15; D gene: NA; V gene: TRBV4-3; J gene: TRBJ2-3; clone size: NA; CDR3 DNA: TGCGCCAGCAGCCAAGGCGAAAAAAGCACAGATACGCAGTATTTT; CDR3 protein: CASSQGEKSTDTQYF
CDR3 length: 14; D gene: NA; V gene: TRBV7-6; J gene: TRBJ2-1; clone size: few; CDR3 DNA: TGTGCCAGCAGCTCCCGGAGCTCCTACAATGAGCAGTTCTTC; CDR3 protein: CASSSRSSYNEQFF
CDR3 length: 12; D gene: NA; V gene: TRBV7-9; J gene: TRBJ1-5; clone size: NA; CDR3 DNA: TGTGCCAGCAGCTTGGGGGATCAGCCCCAGCATTTT; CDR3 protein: CASSLGDQPQHF
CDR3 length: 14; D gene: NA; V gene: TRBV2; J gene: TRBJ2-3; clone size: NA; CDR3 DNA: TGTGCCAGCAGAGGAGGGACTTTCACAGATACGCAGTATTTT; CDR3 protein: CASRGGTFTDTQYF
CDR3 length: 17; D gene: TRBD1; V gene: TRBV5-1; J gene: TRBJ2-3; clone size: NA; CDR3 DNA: TGCGCCAGCAGCTTGTGGACAGGGGGCCGGGGCACAGATACGCAGTATTTT; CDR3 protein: CASSLWTGGRGTDTQYF
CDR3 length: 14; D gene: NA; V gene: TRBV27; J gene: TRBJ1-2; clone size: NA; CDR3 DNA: TGTGCCAGCAGTTTATCGGGTTCGGGCTATGGCTACACCTTC; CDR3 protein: CASSLSGSGYGYTF
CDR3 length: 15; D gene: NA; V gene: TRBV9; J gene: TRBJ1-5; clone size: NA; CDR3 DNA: TGTGCCAGCAGCGTAGAGGGATTCGGCAATCAGCCCCAGCATTTT; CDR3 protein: CASSVEGFGNQPQHF
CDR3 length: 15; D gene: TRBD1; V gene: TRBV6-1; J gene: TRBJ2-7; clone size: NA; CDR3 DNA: TGTGCCAGCACTGACCGGGACAGGCCCCGGGACGAGCAGTACTTC; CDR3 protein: CASTDRDRPRDEQYF
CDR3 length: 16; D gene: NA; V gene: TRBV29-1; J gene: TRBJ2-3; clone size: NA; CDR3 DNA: TGCAGCGTTGAACGTCCCCAGGGGATCGGCACAGATACGCAGTATTTT; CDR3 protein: CSVERPQGIGTDTQYF
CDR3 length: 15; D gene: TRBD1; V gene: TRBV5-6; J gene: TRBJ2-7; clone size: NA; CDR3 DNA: TGTGCCAGCAGCAGTCCCGGGACAGGTCACTACGAGCAGTACTTC; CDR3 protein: CASSSPGTGHYEQYF
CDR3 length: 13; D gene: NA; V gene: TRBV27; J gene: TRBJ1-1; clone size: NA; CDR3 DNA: TGTGCCAGCAGGAGCACGGGAGACACTGAAGCTTTCTTT; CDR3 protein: CASRSTGDTEAFF